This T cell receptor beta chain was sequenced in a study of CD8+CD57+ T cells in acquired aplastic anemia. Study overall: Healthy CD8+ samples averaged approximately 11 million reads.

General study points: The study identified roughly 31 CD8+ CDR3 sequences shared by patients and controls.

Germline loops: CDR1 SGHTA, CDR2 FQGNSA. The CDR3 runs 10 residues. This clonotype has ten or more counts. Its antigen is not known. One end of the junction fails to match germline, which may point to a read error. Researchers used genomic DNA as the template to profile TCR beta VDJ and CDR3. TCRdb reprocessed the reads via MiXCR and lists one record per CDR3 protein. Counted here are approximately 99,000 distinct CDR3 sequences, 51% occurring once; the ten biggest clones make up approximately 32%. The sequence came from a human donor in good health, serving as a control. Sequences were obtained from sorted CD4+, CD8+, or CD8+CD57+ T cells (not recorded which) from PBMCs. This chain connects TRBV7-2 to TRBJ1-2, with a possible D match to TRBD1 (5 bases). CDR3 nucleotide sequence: TGTGCCAGCAGCTCATCAGGACAATTCTTC. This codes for CASSSSGQFF.